The clone carrying this T cell receptor (beta chain) was seen only a few times. The antigen remains undetermined. Per germline, CDR1 MDHEN and CDR2 SYDVKM. V was pared by 7 bases and J by 4 bases, with 28 bases between. The CDR3 is 18 amino acids. The data belong to a study of T cells in Graves' hyperthyroidism and ophthalmopathy. Amplified TCR beta CDR3 regions derived from RNA transcripts. The HTBI primer set drove a first-round RT-PCR of the TCR CDR3. TCRdb processed the multiplex PCR reads anew with MiXCR; each CDR3 protein has one entry. The repertoire holds some 700,000 distinct CDR3 sequences, with 17% as singletons. Study-level findings and limits: It was a median 6.5 months before onset that the model predicted ophthalmopathy.

Fresh peripheral blood, about 10 ml of it, supplied the PBMCs. This chain links TRBV28 with TRBJ1-2, with a possible D match to TRBD1 (5 bases). The source of this sequence is a man in his fifties or sixties with Graves' hyperthyroidism. Sequencing was done on a sample of blood. In DNA form, the CDR3 reads TGTGCCAGCACCAATCCCGGGGCCGGTAGCTGGACCACCTATGGCTACACCTTC. It encodes CASTNPGAGSWTTYGYTF.